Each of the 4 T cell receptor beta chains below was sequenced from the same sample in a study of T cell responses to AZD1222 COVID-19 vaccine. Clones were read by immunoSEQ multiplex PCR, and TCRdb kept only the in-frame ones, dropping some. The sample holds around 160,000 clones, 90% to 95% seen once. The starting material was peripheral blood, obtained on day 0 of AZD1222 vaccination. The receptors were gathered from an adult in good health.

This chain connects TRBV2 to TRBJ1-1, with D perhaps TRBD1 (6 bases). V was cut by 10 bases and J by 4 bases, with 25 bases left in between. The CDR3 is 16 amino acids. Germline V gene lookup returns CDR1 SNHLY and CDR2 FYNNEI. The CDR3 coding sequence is TGTGCCACCTCGAACCGACGCACAGGGTCGGGCACTGAAGCTTTCTTT. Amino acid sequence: CATSNRRTGSGTEAFF. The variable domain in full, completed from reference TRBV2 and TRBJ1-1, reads EPEVTQTPSHQVTQMGQEVILRCVPISNHLYFYWYRQILGQKVEFLVSFYNNEISEKSEIFDDQFSVERPDGSNFTLKIRSTKLEDSAMYFCATSNRRTGSGTEAFFGQGTRLTVV.

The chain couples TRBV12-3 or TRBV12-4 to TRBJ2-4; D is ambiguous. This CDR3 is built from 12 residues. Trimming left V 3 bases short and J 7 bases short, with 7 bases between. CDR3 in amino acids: CASSFLRNIQYF. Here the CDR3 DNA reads TGTGCCAGCAGTTTTTTACGGAACATTCAGTACTTC.

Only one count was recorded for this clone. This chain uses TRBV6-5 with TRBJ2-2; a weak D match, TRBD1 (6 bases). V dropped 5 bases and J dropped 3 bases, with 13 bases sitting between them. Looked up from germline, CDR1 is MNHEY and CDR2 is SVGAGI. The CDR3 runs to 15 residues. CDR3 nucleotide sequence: TGTGCCAGCAGTCTACAGGGAGTTGACACCGGGGAGCTGTTTTTT. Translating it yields CASSLQGVDTGELFF.

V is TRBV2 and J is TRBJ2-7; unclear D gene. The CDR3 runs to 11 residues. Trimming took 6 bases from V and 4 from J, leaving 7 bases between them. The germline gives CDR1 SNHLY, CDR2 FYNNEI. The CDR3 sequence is CASRKVYEQYF. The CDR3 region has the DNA TGTGCCAGCAGGAAGGTTTACGAGCAGTACTTC.